The rows below give T cell receptor beta chains drawn from one sample of a study of blood T cells in healthy people across ages. TCRdb re-derived calls from the 5' RACE reads in MiXCR, one entry per CDR3 protein. The sample shows about 760,000 distinct CDR3 sequences, more than 20% of them seen only once. The sample was also linked to a second study, of T cells of mothers and their children.

The sequencing input was blood. The receptor set was obtained from a boy aged 5 to 17 in good health. The CDR3 runs from the conserved cysteine through the conserved F or W. D genes are given only for firm matches.

CASSQDTDPQETQYF,TRBJ2-5,15,.,TRBV4-2
CASSYDGTLDQPQHF,TRBJ1-5,15,.,TRBV6-5
CSARGGTGGIGYTF,TRBJ1-2,14,TRBD1,TRBV20-1
CASSLEGQAIQETQYF,TRBJ2-5,16,TRBD1,TRBV7-2
CAISEGLQYNEQFF,TRBJ2-1,14,.,TRBV10-3
CASVPGLASNEQFF,TRBJ2-1,14,TRBD2,TRBV7-9
CSARDTADYYEQYF,TRBJ2-7,14,.,TRBV20-1
CSARVGQDLLYEQYF,TRBJ2-7,15,.,TRBV20-1
CSSEGGGIVNEQFF,.,14,.,TRBV29-1
CASSWTVDRLSYEQYF,TRBJ2-7,16,.,TRBV6-5
CASSLLQGGGEKLFF,TRBJ1-4,15,.,TRBV12-3/TRBV12-4
CASSVGRGVPYEQYF,TRBJ2-7,15,.,TRBV9
CASSFNRDQEQFF,TRBJ2-1,13,.,TRBV5-1
CSVEDRETGVSHEQFF,.,16,TRBD1,TRBV29-1
CASSSGTAFNQPQHF,TRBJ1-5,15,TRBD1,TRBV5-6
CASSFIADAYEQYF,TRBJ2-7,14,.,TRBV28
CASSEGDSPYNEQFF,TRBJ2-1,15,.,TRBV7-3
CSARVIDEQFF,TRBJ2-1,11,.,TRBV20-1
CASSSTWAQETQYF,TRBJ2-5,14,.,TRBV6-1
CASSPMSGTDTQYF,TRBJ2-3,14,.,TRBV7-3
CASSLGDRSYNEQFF,TRBJ2-1,15,.,TRBV5-1
CASNRQGIGPTEAFF,TRBJ1-1,15,TRBD1,TRBV6-1
CSVDAPGLRASSYNEQFF,TRBJ2-1,18,.,TRBV29-1
CSVEVGTGDADTQYF,TRBJ2-3,15,TRBD1,TRBV29-1
CASRRGGQGEQFF,.,13,.,TRBV27
CASSLDNRRFEQYF,.,14,.,TRBV7-9
CAISGGDSEQYF,.,12,.,TRBV10-3
CASSLGGGQGETQYF,TRBJ2-5,15,.,TRBV11-2
CASSQEGQGVTYEQYF,TRBJ2-7,16,TRBD1,TRBV14
CASSGYPDYEQYF,TRBJ2-7,13,.,TRBV27
CSARDLATSSYEQYF,TRBJ2-7,15,.,TRBV20-1
CASSRTPEETQHF,TRBJ2-5,13,.,TRBV6-5
CASSSVQGTVQETQYF,TRBJ2-5,16,.,TRBV12-3/TRBV12-4
CASRPGLAGAITDTQYF,TRBJ2-3,17,TRBD2,TRBV11-2
CSARSRDNTDTQYF,TRBJ2-3,14,.,TRBV20-1
CASTGAETQYF,TRBJ2-5,11,TRBD1,TRBV11-2
CAISVTGTGGDEQYF,TRBJ2-7,15,TRBD1,TRBV10-3
CASSKPGPTPEKLFF,TRBJ1-4,15,.,TRBV28
CASSKKTSRETQYF,TRBJ2-5,14,TRBD2,TRBV11-1
CASSETGGPKNIQYF,TRBJ2-4,15,TRBD1,TRBV3-1
CASSLVTSPPTGELFF,TRBJ2-2,16,.,TRBV5-1
CSVEGLAGEVLGEQFF,TRBJ2-1,16,TRBD2,TRBV29-1
CASTTGQGIYEQYF,TRBJ2-7,14,.,TRBV28
CASSQASDTDTQYF,TRBJ2-3,14,.,TRBV3-1
CASSFRGTGTDTQYF,TRBJ2-3,15,TRBD1,TRBV28
CASSLYRGETQHF,TRBJ2-1,13,.,TRBV7-2
CASTPTGELFF,TRBJ2-2,11,.,TRBV12-3/TRBV12-4
CASSANFETQYF,TRBJ2-5,12,.,TRBV6-1
CASSDSSLGGRDNEQFF,TRBJ2-1,17,.,TRBV6-4
CASSPDNLNEQFF,TRBJ2-1,13,.,TRBV4-1
CASSLRDNPNSPLHF,TRBJ1-6,15,.,TRBV7-9
CASSPYGELSSYNEQFF,TRBJ2-1,17,.,TRBV7-8
CASSYLGQGNSHEQYF,TRBJ2-7,16,TRBD1,TRBV6-2/TRBV6-3
CSVTNITGINQPQHF,TRBJ1-5,15,.,TRBV29-1
CASSLYWGGETQYF,TRBJ2-5,14,TRBD2,TRBV5-5
CASSSSGTAKNIRYF,TRBJ2-4,15,TRBD1,TRBV9
CASSSLGLDSDEQFF,TRBJ2-1,15,.,TRBV5-1
CASSWGLVVAGEETQYF,TRBJ2-5,17,TRBD2,TRBV7-9
CASSQDYSPGVYEQYF,.,16,.,TRBV4-3